Following are 30 T cell receptor beta chains from one sample sequenced in a study of Ad26.COV2.S vaccination and SARS-CoV-2 variants (dated by TCRdb to the early 2020s). The time point label, read with the paper, signifies: individuals recovered from natural SARS-CoV-2 infection. Library creation used the immunoSEQ multiplex PCR assay. In TCRdb, the immuneACCESS table is reduced to in-frame sequences with V and J assigned. These tables do not hold every clone; where another copy was compared, an unresolved V gene accounts for under half, and the others remain unexplained. In all, the sample holds some 350,000 clones, and about 91% of those were seen once. The ten largest clones capture about 3.8% of the sample. The input for sequencing was peripheral blood, taken after recovery from COVID-19. The source is a human donor who had recovered from COVID-19.

The V and J genes are TRBV4-1 and TRBJ1-3; D not certain. Germline V gene sequence: CDR1 MGHRA, CDR2 YSYEKL. Trimming took off 0 bases at V and 4 bases at J, with 10 bases between the two ends. The CDR3 runs to 15 residues. The CDR3 loop reads CASSQDLLTGNTIYF. The CDR3 nucleotides read TGCGCCAGCAGCCAAGATCTGTTAACGGGAAACACCATATATTTT.

This chain links TRBV19 with TRBJ1-2; 9 bases agree with TRBD1. Germline V gene sequence: CDR1 LNHDA, CDR2 SQIVND (reference sequence). The CDR3 loop spans 14 amino acids. Trimming took 5 bases from V and 6 from J; bases not matched to a gene: 7. The CDR3 here is CASSRTGAPDGYTF. The CDR3 nucleotides read TGTGCCAGTAGTCGGACAGGGGCTCCGGATGGCTACACCTTC.

This chain uses TRBV24-1 with TRBJ2-1, with 7 bases lining up with TRBD2. Germline V gives CDR1 KGHDR, CDR2 SFDVKD. The CDR3 covers 14 residues. J gave up 4 bases and V 4 bases, and 3 bases lay outside the gene matches. The CDR3 loop is CATSETGRYNEQFF. The CDR3 nucleotides read TGTGCCACCAGTGAGACCGGGAGGTACAATGAGCAGTTCTTC.

The chain employs TRBV9 and TRBJ1-6; D is perhaps TRBD1 (5 bases). Germline V lookup: CDR1 SGDLS, CDR2 YYNGEE. CDR3 length: 15 amino acids. V lost 0 bases and J lost 4, with 8 bases in between. CDR3 in amino acids: CASSVGQFYNSPLHF. DNA of the CDR3: TGTGCCAGCAGCGTAGGACAGTTTTATAATTCACCCCTCCACTTT.

CDR3 protein: CASRPLSLAGGQSTDTQYF. The CDR3 DNA reads TGTGCCAGCAGGCCCCTATCCCTAGCGGGGGGCCAGAGCACAGATACGCAGTATTTT. J is TRBJ2-3 and V is TRBV5-6, with 11 bases lining up with TRBD2. CDR3 size: 19 residues. V lost 5 bases, J lost 0 bases, and 14 bases stayed unmatched. Germline CDR1 and CDR2: SGHDT and YYEEEE. Full variable domain (outside the CDR3, taken from reference TRBV5-6 and TRBJ2-3): DAGVTQSPTHLIKTRGQQVTLRCSPKSGHDTVSWYQQALGQGPQFIFQYYEEEERQRGNFPDRFSGHQFPNYSSELNVNALLLGDSALYLCASRPLSLAGGQSTDTQYFGPGTRLTVL.

The chain couples TRBV15 to TRBJ1-2; 7 nucleotides line up with TRBD1. The V gene's germline CDR1 is LNHNV and CDR2 YYDKDF (reference sequence). This CDR3 contains 15 residues. The trim removed 0 bases at V and 4 bases at J, leaving 5 bases unmatched. CDR3 DNA sequence: TGTGCCACCAGCAGAGATCAGGGGGTAGTCTATGGCTACACCTTC. It specifies CATSRDQGVVYGYTF.

The chain combines TRBV3-1 (or the pseudogene TRBV3-2) with TRBJ1-6; D gene uncertain. This CDR3 is built from 18 residues. V was clipped by 0 bases and J by 0 bases, with 12 bases between them. The germline CDR1 and CDR2 sequences are LGHDT and YNNKEL (reference sequence). CDR3 in DNA: TGTGCCAGCAGCCAAGATCTGGGCGGCTCCTCCTATAATTCACCCCTCCACTTT. Translating it yields CASSQDLGGSSYNSPLHF.

This chain uses TRBV29-1 with TRBJ1-2, with unresolved D. V was shortened by 3 bases and J by 4 bases, with 6 bases between the two germline ends. This CDR3 has 11 amino acids. The V gene's germline CDR1 is SQVTM and CDR2 ANQGSEA. The chain's CDR3 is CSVEGRYGYTF. Written as DNA, the CDR3 is TGCAGCGTTGAGGGCCGCTATGGCTACACCTTC.

The CDR3 sequence: CASSVSTYNEQFF. DNA for the CDR3: TGTGCCAGCAGTGTATCCACCTACAATGAGCAGTTCTTC. This chain uses TRBV2 with TRBJ2-1; D gene ambiguous. The ends were cut back, 4 bases at V and 2 bases at J, with 6 bases in the middle. The CDR3 sequence is 13 residues long. Germline values: CDR1 SNHLY, CDR2 FYNNEI.

This chain connects TRBV5-5 to TRBJ1-4, with TRBD1 identical over 7 bases. Losses at the gene ends were 2 bases for V and 1 base for J; bases not matched to a gene: 11. The CDR3 consists of 18 residues. Germline CDR1 is SGHKS and CDR2 is YYEKEE (reference sequence). CDR3 sequence: CASSFMTGLQRTNEKLFF. The CDR3, as DNA: TGTGCCAGCAGCTTTATGACAGGGTTACAGAGAACTAATGAAAAACTGTTTTTT.

The chain employs TRBV9 and TRBJ1-2; 8 bases match TRBD1. Per the germline V gene, CDR1 is SGDLS and CDR2 is YYNGEE. CDR3 size: 17 residues. With 4 bases clipped from V and 3 bases from J, the junction kept 14 bases outside the gene matches. The CDR3 bases are TGTGCCAGCAGCCCCGGACAGGGCCTGGCCCCTTACTATGGCTACACCTTC. It encodes CASSPGQGLAPYYGYTF.

About this clone itself: An end of the junction differs from the germline gene, which may be a read error. The identical CDR3 is also encoded by other nucleotide sequences in the sample. The chain links TRBV19 to TRBJ1-5; D remains ambiguous. Per germline, CDR1 LNHDA and CDR2 SQIVND (reference sequence). This CDR3 has 12 residues. The CDR3 coding sequence is TGTGCCAGTAGCATAGGTGATCAGCCCCAGCATTTT. This gives the protein CASSIGDQPQHF.

The DNA of the CDR3 is TGTGCCATCCAAAACGGGGGGCTAGTAAGGTATTTT. Amino acids: CAIQNGGLVRYF. The chain is built from TRBV11-2 and TRBJ2-3; a weak D match, TRBD2 (7 bases). V lost 10 bases and J lost 14, with 22 bases in between. Germline lookup yields CDR1 SGHAT and CDR2 FQNNGV. This CDR3 spans 12 amino acids.

This chain joins TRBV27 and TRBJ2-5, with D perhaps assigned TRBD1 or TRBD2 (6 bases each). In germline, CDR1 is MNHEY, CDR2 SMNVEV (reference sequence). The V gene lost 8 bases and the J gene lost 5 bases, with 12 bases spanning the gap. The CDR3 extends over 12 amino acids. The CDR3 nucleotides read TGTGCCAGCTCTCGGAGGGGGGAGACCCAGTACTTC. Residues: CASSRRGETQYF.

The chain combines TRBV6-5 with TRBJ1-3; D unclear. The CDR3 contains 15 residues. V was trimmed by 2 bases and J by 3 bases, leaving 11 bases between them. CDR1 and CDR2 from the germline V gene are MNHEY and SVGAGI. In DNA form, the CDR3 reads TGTGCCAGCAGTTACCAGGCAGGACTTGGAAACACCATATATTTT. Translation: CASSYQAGLGNTIYF.

CDR3 sequence: CASRSTGERSYEQYF. As DNA, the CDR3 is TGTGCCAGCAGATCAACAGGGGAAAGAAGCTACGAGCAGTACTTC. The chain combines TRBV6-6 with TRBJ2-7, with 7 bases aligning to TRBD1. CDR1 is MNHNY, CDR2 SVGAGI, per germline (reference sequence). This CDR3 contains 15 residues. V was pared by 6 bases and J by 3 bases, with 11 bases of the junction left unmatched.

This clone was seen once. The chain joins TRBV5-1 to TRBJ2-5; D unresolved. CDR1 SGHRS and CDR2 YFSETQ come from the germline V gene. V shed 0 bases and J shed 2 bases, with 20 bases lying between them. CDR3 length equals 18 residues. CDR3 residues: CASSLGVGAGSIQETQYF. DNA for the CDR3: TGCGCCAGCAGCTTGGGAGTTGGCGCCGGTAGTATTCAAGAGACCCAGTACTTC.

Comments on this clone: At the DNA level, this CDR3 is encoded by other sequences in the same sample as well. V is TRBV12-3 or TRBV12-4 and J is TRBJ2-7; D is possibly TRBD1 or TRBD2 (5 bases each). CDR3 length: 13 residues. Trimming shortened V by 3 bases and J by 3 bases, and 9 bases separated the two germline ends. CDR3 region: CASSFGTDYEQYF. The CDR3 DNA is TGTGCCAGCAGTTTTGGGACGGACTACGAGCAGTACTTC.

This clone appeared a few times. The chain uses TRBV7-9 and TRBJ2-1; the D gene is possibly TRBD1 (6 bases). This CDR3 contains 15 residues. V lost 5 bases and J lost 6, with 17 bases in between. CDR1 is SEHNR and CDR2 is FQNEAQ in the germline V gene (reference sequence). The CDR3 loop reads CASSPPFRGSNEQFF. In DNA form, the CDR3 reads TGTGCCAGCAGCCCCCCCTTTAGGGGGAGCAATGAGCAGTTCTTC. Looking up the rest from reference TRBV7-9 and TRBJ2-1 gives the full variable domain: DTGVSQNPRHKITKRGQNVTFRCDPISEHNRLYWYRQTLGQGPEFLTYFQNEAQLEKSRLLSDRFSAERPKGSFSTLEIQRTEQGDSAMYLCASSPPFRGSNEQFFGPGTRLTVL.

This clone was detected once. The V call is TRBV11-2, the J call TRBJ2-7; 8 bases match TRBD2. Trimming removed 4 bases from V and 0 bases from J; junction bases left unmatched: 8. The CDR3 is made up of 16 amino acids. Germline CDR1 reads SGHAT; CDR2 reads FQNNGV. The CDR3 DNA follows: TGTGCCAGCAGCTCCGGGCGGGGGGTACTCTCCTACGAGCAGTACTTC. Its translation is CASSSGRGVLSYEQYF.

This clone came up once. Here the CDR3 DNA reads TGTGCCAGCAGCGGCCGGGACACTGAAGCTTTCTTT. Residues: CASSGRDTEAFF. The chain is built from TRBV3-1 (or the pseudogene TRBV3-2) and TRBJ1-1; D gene unclear. This CDR3 is 12 amino acids long. Trimming pared 5 bases from V and 3 bases from J, leaving 7 bases between. The germline V gene encodes CDR1 LGHDT and CDR2 YNNKEL (reference sequence).

In this sample, this clone turned up once. At the DNA level, this CDR3 is encoded by other sequences in the same sample as well. The chain links TRBV5-1 to TRBJ1-1, with D hard to call. The CDR3 consists of 11 residues. Deletions cut 0 bases from V and 5 bases from J, with 2 bases between. The germline gives CDR1 SGHRS, CDR2 YFSETQ. The CDR3 DNA follows: TGCGCCAGCAGCTTGGGAACTGAAGCTTTCTTT. It encodes CASSLGTEAFF.

V gene TRBV11-2 combines with J gene TRBJ2-3; D remains unclear. There are 13 residues in the CDR3. The V gene's germline CDR1 is SGHAT and CDR2 FQNNGV. The V end lost 2 bases, the J end lost 7 bases, and 10 bases lay between the germline ends. The CDR3: CASSLSLENTQYF. In DNA, the CDR3 is TGTGCCAGCAGCTTATCTTTGGAAAATACGCAGTATTTT.

This clone was seen a few times. The chain recombines TRBV6-4 with TRBJ1-2; D call uncertain. V lost 3 bases and J 6 bases, leaving 8 bases between the germline ends. The CDR3 length is 12 residues. Germline values: CDR1 MRHNA, CDR2 SNTAGT. The CDR3 DNA reads TGTGCCAGCAGTGATGGCGTCCATGGCTACACCTTC. The encoded protein is CASSDGVHGYTF.

CDR3 in amino acids: CASSSTGATEAFF. The CDR3 coding sequence is TGTGCCAGCAGCTCGACAGGGGCCACTGAAGCTTTCTTT. The gene calls are TRBV7-2 and TRBJ1-1; TRBD1 aligns across 8 bases. Germline values: CDR1 SGHTA, CDR2 FQGNSA. This CDR3 contains 13 residues. The V and J ends lost 4 bases and 4 bases, in that order; junction bases with no gene match: 2.

The CDR3 sequence: CASSTTGGSYNEQFF. The CDR3, as DNA: TGTGCCAGCAGCACAACAGGGGGCAGCTACAATGAGCAGTTCTTC. The V and J genes are TRBV7-6 and TRBJ2-1, with 9 bases that match TRBD1. Trimming removed 5 bases from V and 3 bases from J; junction bases left unmatched: 5. The CDR3 spans 15 residues. Germline V gives CDR1 SGHVS, CDR2 FNYEAQ.

V is TRBV10-2 and J is TRBJ2-1; TRBD2 might be the D (7 bases). This CDR3 is 16 amino acids long. V was pared by 3 bases and J by 3 bases, with 15 bases between. Germline V gene sequence: CDR1 WSHSY, CDR2 SAAADI. CDR3 DNA sequence: TGCGCCAGCAGTGAATCGGGGGGCCCCCTCTACAATGAGCAGTTCTTC. Translation gives CASSESGGPLYNEQFF.

The gene calls are TRBV27 and TRBJ1-1, with a possible D match to TRBD1 (6 bases). The germline CDR1 and CDR2 sequences are MNHEY and SMNVEV (reference sequence). The CDR3 length is 14 residues. The V gene lost 5 bases and the J gene lost 2 bases, with 12 bases spanning the gap. In DNA, the CDR3 is TGTGCCAGCAGTGTGGACAGATTTAACACTGAAGCTTTCTTT. Protein: CASSVDRFNTEAFF.

The rearrangement uses TRBV7-8 and TRBJ2-3; D not certain. The CDR3 runs to 13 residues. The germline gives CDR1 SGHVS, CDR2 FQNEAQ. The V gene lost 0 bases and the J gene lost 4 bases, with 5 bases spanning the gap. CDR3 region: CASSLAGPDTQYF. The DNA for the CDR3 is TGTGCCAGCAGCTTAGCTGGCCCAGATACGCAGTATTTT.

This clone showed up just once. J is TRBJ2-7 and V is TRBV5-1; D may be TRBD1 or TRBD2 (6 bases each). CDR1 and CDR2 (germline): SGHRS, YFSETQ. The CDR3 has 13 amino acids. Trimming took 0 bases from V and 7 from J, leaving 11 bases between them. The chain's CDR3 is CASSLAGGVEQYF. As DNA, the CDR3 is TGCGCCAGCAGCTTGGCCGGGGGCGTGGAGCAGTACTTC.